This passage covers 15 T cell receptor beta chains from one sample sequenced in a study of shared clonotypes between healthy human individuals. The assay was immunoSEQ multiplex PCR, and TCRdb's table has in-frame clones only and misses some. The sample lists approximately 530,000 clones, 95% to 97% seen once, with approximately 0.06% in the top ten. What was sequenced was naive CD4+ T cells sorted from blood. As for subset: CD45RA+ positively selected. The receptor source for this set is a woman aged 30 to 39 in good health.

The rearrangement uses TRBV27 and TRBJ1-2; D is unresolved. The CDR3 has 14 residues. Trimming took 7 bases from V and 4 from J, leaving 16 bases between them. In germline, CDR1 is MNHEY, CDR2 SMNVEV (reference sequence). The CDR3 DNA reads as TGTGCCAGCACCAAAGTAGCCGGTGGCTATGGCTACACCTTC. It encodes CASTKVAGGYGYTF.

V gene TRBV2 combines with J gene TRBJ2-7; tentative D call: TRBD2 (6 bases). CDR3 length: 13 residues. Trimming took 6 bases from V and 6 from J, leaving 15 bases between them. Germline V CDR1 and CDR2: SNHLY, FYNNEI. The CDR3 DNA reads as TGTGCCAGCAGCGCTAGCGAGCCAGGCGAGCAGTACTTC. Amino acid sequence: CASSASEPGEQYF. Full variable domain (rest looked up from reference TRBV2 and TRBJ2-7): EPEVTQTPSHQVTQMGQEVILRCVPISNHLYFYWYRQILGQKVEFLVSFYNNEISEKSEIFDDQFSVERPDGSNFTLKIRSTKLEDSAMYFCASSASEPGEQYFGPGTRLTVT.

The V and J genes are TRBV15 and TRBJ2-5; possible D gene TRBD1, 5 bases. The CDR3 contains 15 residues. Germline-derived CDR1 and CDR2 are LNHNV and YYDKDF (reference sequence). V lost 1 base, J lost 4 bases, and 13 bases lay in between. The CDR3 loop is CATSRAPGKGETQYF. CDR3 nucleotide sequence: TGTGCCACCAGCAGAGCTCCAGGGAAGGGAGAGACCCAGTACTTC.

CDR3 nucleotide sequence: TGTGCCAGTAGTGAGCTAAGCGGGACCCTCCCCTCGGAAGAGACCCAGTACTTC. This sequence encodes CASSELSGTLPSEETQYF. This sequence joins TRBV19 and TRBJ2-5, with TRBD2 matching 7 bases. In germline, CDR1 is LNHDA, CDR2 SQIVND (reference sequence). The CDR3 runs to 18 residues. V was clipped by 5 bases and J by 3 bases; unmatched bases: 18.

J is TRBJ2-7 and V is TRBV7-9, with D perhaps matching TRBD1 or TRBD2 (5 bases each). The CDR3 extends over 15 amino acids. CDR1 is SEHNR, CDR2 FQNEAQ, per germline (reference sequence). V was pared by 6 bases and J by 3 bases, with 18 bases between. In DNA form, the CDR3 reads TGTGCCAGCAGTACGAGGGGCGGGCCCCACTACGAGCAGTACTTC. Protein sequence: CASSTRGGPHYEQYF.

This chain uses TRBV2 with TRBJ1-5, with D perhaps TRBD1 (5 bases). Per the germline V gene, CDR1 is SNHLY and CDR2 is FYNNEI. Trimming took off 3 bases at V and 2 bases at J, with 14 bases between the two ends. The CDR3 is 16 amino acids. CDR3 coding DNA: TGTGCCAGCAGTGACGGCGGAATGGGGGGCAATCAGCCCCAGCATTTT. Its protein product is CASSDGGMGGNQPQHF. Supplemented by reference TRBV2 and TRBJ1-5, the full variable domain reads EPEVTQTPSHQVTQMGQEVILRCVPISNHLYFYWYRQILGQKVEFLVSFYNNEISEKSEIFDDQFSVERPDGSNFTLKIRSTKLEDSAMYFCASSDGGMGGNQPQHFGDGTRLSIL.

The genes are TRBV29-1 and TRBJ1-1, with D possibly being TRBD1 (5 bases). The germline gives CDR1 SQVTM, CDR2 ANQGSEA. V was cut by 4 bases and J by 5 bases, with 14 bases left in between. This CDR3 has 13 residues. CDR3 sequence (DNA): TGCAGCGTTGTATCTCAGGGAGGGACTGAAGCTTTCTTT. This codes for CSVVSQGGTEAFF.

This clone has a single count. V and J are TRBV4-1 and TRBJ2-7; D is possibly TRBD2 (6 bases). The germline V gene has CDR1 MGHRA and CDR2 YSYEKL. The V end was cut by 1 base, the J end by 0 bases, with 10 bases between. CDR3 length: 15 residues. Here the CDR3 reads CASSQARDGSYEQYF. CDR3 bases: TGCGCCAGCAGCCAAGCGCGGGACGGCTCCTACGAGCAGTACTTC.

The V gene is TRBV5-1, the J gene TRBJ1-2, with D hard to call. V dropped 2 bases and J dropped 3 bases, with 8 bases sitting between them. This CDR3 region has 13 residues. From germline, CDR1 is SGHRS and CDR2 YFSETQ. CDR3 amino acids: CASSFPSHYGYTF. For the CDR3, the DNA is TGCGCCAGCAGCTTCCCGTCTCACTATGGCTACACCTTC.

The V gene is TRBV28, the J gene TRBJ2-1, with 8 bases lining up with TRBD2. V shed 6 bases and J 6 bases; nucleotides not matched to a gene: 10. This CDR3 contains 15 residues. Per the germline V gene, CDR1 is MDHEN and CDR2 is SYDVKM. Written as DNA, the CDR3 is TGTGCCAGCAGGCGTAGCGGGACCGGCCCCAATGAGCAGTTCTTC. Protein sequence: CASRRSGTGPNEQFF.

The chain is built from TRBV7-1 and TRBJ2-1; D is unclear. TRBV7-1 is known as an ORF, though its function is uncertain. CDR3 length equals 14 residues. V shed 4 bases and J shed 10 bases, with 17 bases lying between them. CDR3 nucleotides: TGTGCCAGCAGCTTAGATTTCGGGCTGGGCGAGCAGTTCTTC. It codes for CASSLDFGLGEQFF.

This clone was seen only once. The rearrangement uses TRBV10-1 and TRBJ2-5; D call uncertain. The CDR3 has 15 residues. The ends were cut back, 3 bases at V and 5 bases at J, with 16 bases in the middle. The germline V gene encodes CDR1 WNHNN and CDR2 SYGVQD (reference sequence). The CDR3 here is CASSDNRAPQETQYF. The CDR3 coding sequence is TGCGCCAGCAGTGATAACCGGGCCCCTCAGGAGACCCAGTACTTC.

The genes are TRBV10-1 and TRBJ1-1; no reliable D call. Germline assignment: CDR1 WNHNN and CDR2 SYGVQD (reference sequence). This CDR3 contains 12 residues. The V gene lost 2 bases and the J gene lost 7 bases, with 8 bases spanning the gap. The CDR3 DNA sequence: TGCGCCAGCAGTGAGAATACCCGTGAAGCTTTCTTT. It translates to CASSENTREAFF.

In this sample, this clone turned up once. In the same sample, other DNA sequences code for this CDR3. The chain has TRBV11-1 and TRBJ2-1; D gene ambiguous. Germline V gives CDR1 SGHAT, CDR2 FQDESV (reference sequence). This CDR3 spans 15 amino acids. V was cut by 3 bases and J by 0 bases, with 9 bases left in between. The CDR3 region has the DNA TGTGCCAGCAGCTTCTCCGGAAGCTCCTACAATGAGCAGTTCTTC. Encoded protein: CASSFSGSSYNEQFF.

The rearrangement uses TRBV2 and TRBJ2-3; 9 bases agree with TRBD2. The CDR3 consists of 15 residues. The germline V gene has CDR1 SNHLY and CDR2 FYNNEI. V gave up 5 bases and J gave up 0 bases; unmatched junction bases: 3. This CDR3 is CASSPLAGSTDTQYF. CDR3 in DNA: TGTGCCAGCAGTCCCCTAGCGGGGAGCACAGATACGCAGTATTTT.